One sample yielded the 30 T cell receptor beta chains listed below, sequenced in a study of blood T cells in healthy people across ages. Alongside a J-beta primer mix, a sample-barcoded 5' primer served in a second PCR lasting about 7 to 12 cycles. MiXCR, run by TCRdb on the 5' RACE reads, gives a single entry per CDR3 protein. The sample lists approximately 1.5 million distinct CDR3 sequences, approximately 43% seen once, with around 4% in the top ten. Specimen: blood. The receptors stem from a young woman in good health.

The rearrangement joins TRBV7-9 to TRBJ2-1, with D perhaps TRBD1 or TRBD2 (6 bases each). The tail of the sequence fits TRBJ2-7 better, so the J call may be wrong. The CDR3 length is 16 residues. Per the germline V gene, CDR1 is SEHNR and CDR2 is FQNEAQ (reference sequence). DNA for the CDR3: TGTGCCAGCAGCTTAGGAGGGGGGCCCTCCTACAATGAGCAGTACTTC. This sequence encodes CASSLGGGPSYNEQYF.

The chain joins TRBV27 to TRBJ2-7; D might be TRBD2 (6 bases). The CDR3 spans 14 residues. V was shortened by 7 bases and J by 4 bases, with 17 bases between the two germline ends. Per germline, CDR1 MNHEY and CDR2 SMNVEV (reference sequence). CDR3 amino acids: CASTKVGAGYEQYF. The CDR3 DNA is TGTGCCAGCACTAAAGTAGGGGCGGGATACGAGCAGTACTTC.

This clonotype appeared a single time. The chain combines TRBV2 with TRBJ2-3; no clear D gene. Germline CDR1 SNHLY, CDR2 FYNNEI. V lost 2 bases and J lost 6, with 6 bases in between. This CDR3 region has 12 residues. CDR3: CASSEYSDTQYF. The CDR3, as DNA: TGTGCCAGCAGTGAATACTCCGATACGCAGTATTTT.

The rearrangement uses TRBV2 and TRBJ1-6, with D perhaps TRBD1 (6 bases). CDR3 length: 16 amino acids. Trimming left V 3 bases short and J 8 bases short, with 17 bases between. Germline values: CDR1 SNHLY, CDR2 FYNNEI. CDR3 residues: CASSDRSGGSHSPLHF. In DNA form, the CDR3 reads TGTGCCAGCAGTGACCGATCGGGGGGCTCCCATTCACCCCTCCACTTT.

The rearrangement uses TRBV27 and TRBJ2-7; D unclear. V lost 5 bases to trimming and J lost 0 bases, with 23 bases between them. This CDR3 region has 18 residues. Germline CDR1 is MNHEY and CDR2 is SMNVEV (reference sequence). The CDR3 reads CASSPQTLSRTSSYEQYF. CDR3 DNA sequence: TGTGCCAGCAGTCCACAGACTCTATCCAGGACGAGCTCCTACGAGCAGTACTTC.

This clonotype has just a few counts. V and J are TRBV7-2 and TRBJ1-6; no reliable D call. From germline, CDR1 is SGHTA and CDR2 FQGNSA. V gave up 5 bases and J gave up 7 bases, with 12 bases separating them. The CDR3 has 14 residues. The CDR3 region has the DNA TGTGCCAGCAGCCCACTGAGGGCCAATTCACCCCTCCACTTT. It yields the protein CASSPLRANSPLHF.

This clonotype was seen a few times. The V and J genes are TRBV19 and TRBJ1-2; D is undetermined. V lost 3 bases and J 4 bases, leaving 6 bases between the germline ends. Germline CDR1 LNHDA, CDR2 SQIVND (reference sequence). The CDR3 sequence is 12 residues long. In DNA, the CDR3 is TGTGCCAGTAGTATCGAGGGCTATGGCTACACCTTC. Residues: CASSIEGYGYTF.

The chain has TRBV20-1 and TRBJ2-7; maybe TRBD1 (5 bases). V was cut by 0 bases and J by 0 bases, with 12 bases left in between. CDR1 is DFQATT and CDR2 is SNEGSKA in the germline V gene (reference sequence). The CDR3 consists of 15 residues. CDR3 sequence reads: CSARDSPGISYEQYF. Written as DNA, the CDR3 is TGCAGTGCTAGAGATTCCCCAGGGATCTCCTACGAGCAGTACTTC.

A note on this clonotype: A much larger clonotype is one base distant, so this may be a read error. The rearrangement links TRBV4-1 to TRBJ2-5; TRBD1 or TRBD2 may be the D gene (7 bases each). This CDR3 contains 15 residues. Trimming removed 0 bases from V and 6 bases from J, with 14 bases in between. Germline CDR1 and CDR2: MGHRA and YSYEKL. In DNA, the CDR3 is TGCGCCAGCAGCCAAGATCAGGGGGGGTCCAAGACCCAGTACTTC. Encoded protein: CASSQDQGGSKTQYF.

This clonotype was picked up a small number of times. This chain uses TRBV30 with TRBJ2-7; D is ambiguous. The CDR3 covers 13 residues. With 2 bases removed from V and 2 bases from J, the gap between germline ends came to 10 bases. The germline gives CDR1 GTSNPN, CDR2 SVGIG (reference sequence). The CDR3 region has the DNA TGTGCCTGGAGTCAGACGGGTGCCTACGAGCAGTACTTC. Translated, it gives CAWSQTGAYEQYF. Supplemented by reference TRBV30 and TRBJ2-7, the full variable domain reads SQTIHQWPATLVQPVGSPLSLECTVEGTSNPNLYWYRQAAGRGLQLLFYSVGIGQISSEVPQNLSASRPQDRQFILSSKKLLLSDSGFYLCAWSQTGAYEQYFGPGTRLTVT.

This clonotype was seen many times. The chain couples TRBV4-3 to TRBJ2-7, with TRBD1 matching over 8 bases. CDR3 length: 15 residues. The ends lost 1 base at V and 0 bases at J; junction bases unmatched: 2. Germline-derived CDR1 and CDR2 are LGHNA and YSLEER. CDR3 sequence reads: CASSQVGQVSYEQYF. The CDR3 DNA sequence: TGCGCCAGCAGCCAAGTGGGACAGGTCTCCTACGAGCAGTACTTC.

This clonotype was detected a few times. The V call is TRBV9, the J call TRBJ2-7, with a weak D call TRBD2 (5 bases). The CDR3 extends over 14 amino acids. CDR1 is SGDLS and CDR2 is YYNGEE in the germline V gene. The V and J ends lost 0 bases and 7 bases respectively, with 14 bases between them. CDR3 protein: CASSVVSSSYEQYF. For the CDR3, the DNA is TGTGCCAGCAGCGTAGTTTCTAGCAGCTATGAGCAGTACTTC.

V and J are TRBV7-2 and TRBJ1-5; D is uncertain. The V and J ends lost 1 base and 1 base respectively, with 11 bases between them. Germline loops: CDR1 SGHTA, CDR2 FQGNSA. The CDR3 is 16 residues long. CDR3 sequence: CASSLVVGLSNQPQHF. DNA for the CDR3: TGTGCCAGCAGCTTAGTTGTAGGTCTAAGCAATCAGCCCCAGCATTTT.

This rearrangement joins TRBV5-1 to TRBJ1-2, with 10 bases that match TRBD1. From germline, CDR1 is SGHRS and CDR2 YFSETQ. The trim removed 4 bases at V and 6 bases at J, leaving 9 bases unmatched. The CDR3 is made up of 15 amino acids. CDR3 DNA sequence: TGCGCCAGCAGCACCGGCCGGGACAGGGGAGATGGCTACACCTTC. Amino acids: CASSTGRDRGDGYTF. Full variable domain (missing parts from reference TRBV5-1 and TRBJ1-2): KAGVTQTPRYLIKTRGQQVTLSCSPISGHRSVSWYQQTPGQGLQFLFEYFSETQRNKGNFPGRFSGRQFSNSRSEMNVSTLELGDSALYLCASSTGRDRGDGYTFGSGTRLTVV.

This clonotype was counted only a few times. The DNA for the CDR3 is TGTGCCAGCATGCTGGCGGACAGGTACCAAGAGACCCAGTACTTC. Translation gives CASMLADRYQETQYF. The chain links TRBV6-2 or TRBV6-3 to TRBJ2-5; 7 bases align to TRBD1. Looked up from germline, CDR1 is MNHEY and CDR2 is SVGEGT. V gave up 7 bases and J gave up 0 bases; unmatched junction bases: 8. CDR3 length: 15 residues.

This clonotype appeared a few times. This rearrangement joins TRBV5-1 to TRBJ2-2; D is unresolved. With 0 bases removed from V and 5 bases from J, the gap between germline ends came to 5 bases. CDR1 is SGHRS and CDR2 is YFSETQ in the germline V gene. CDR3 length equals 13 residues. Written as DNA, the CDR3 is TGCGCCAGCAGCTTGGTGGCGACCGGGGAGCTGTTTTTT. It translates to CASSLVATGELFF.

The chain couples TRBV3-1 to TRBJ2-3; no clear D. V was shortened by 1 base and J by 6 bases, with 17 bases between the two germline ends. CDR1 and CDR2 from the germline V gene are LGHDT and YNNKEL (reference sequence). CDR3 length: 16 amino acids. The CDR3 spells CASSQAVVSWPDTQYF. The CDR3 bases are TGTGCCAGCAGCCAAGCGGTTGTTTCATGGCCGGATACGCAGTATTTT.

J is TRBJ1-1 and V is TRBV4-1; possibly TRBD1 for D (5 bases). Between the trimmed V and J ends, which lost 4 bases and 4 bases, there was a span of 16 bases. In germline, CDR1 is MGHRA, CDR2 YSYEKL. CDR3 length: 15 residues. The CDR3: CASSPLPGGGTEAFF. CDR3 nucleotides: TGCGCCAGCAGCCCCCTGCCGGGGGGGGGCACTGAAGCTTTCTTT.

V usage is TRBV4-1 and J usage is TRBJ1-6; no definite D call. The V and J ends lost 1 base and 9 bases respectively, with 13 bases between them. Germline CDR1 is MGHRA and CDR2 is YSYEKL. CDR3 length: 15 amino acids. CDR3 residues: CASSQGFRFGSPLHF. The CDR3 region has the DNA TGCGCCAGCAGCCAAGGGTTTAGGTTTGGTTCACCCCTCCACTTT.

This clonotype showed up just a few times. The rearrangement uses TRBV7-9 and TRBJ2-3; TRBD2 matches at 9 bases. CDR1 and CDR2 from the germline V gene are SEHNR and FQNEAQ (reference sequence). Trimming cost V 0 bases and J 4 bases; bases outside gene matches: 5. The CDR3 is 16 residues long. For the CDR3, the DNA is TGTGCCAGCAGCTTAGCGAGGACTAGCGAGGCAGATACGCAGTATTTT. Protein product: CASSLARTSEADTQYF.

The rearrangement links TRBV15 to TRBJ2-1; the D gene is possibly TRBD1 (5 bases). CDR1 is LNHNV and CDR2 is YYDKDF in the germline V gene (reference sequence). CDR3 length equals 13 residues. V gave up 3 bases and J gave up 8 bases, with 11 bases separating them. CDR3: CATSRATGYEQFF. In nucleotides, the CDR3 is TGTGCCACCAGCAGGGCTACAGGTTATGAGCAGTTCTTC.

The chain uses TRBV7-2 and TRBJ2-4, with D uncertain. Trimming took off 5 bases at V and 7 bases at J, with 15 bases between the two ends. The CDR3 is 14 residues long. Germline lookup yields CDR1 SGHTA and CDR2 FQGNSA. The CDR3 DNA is TGTGCCAGCAGCGTAGTCCCAACCGGCAACATTCAGTACTTC. Amino acid sequence: CASSVVPTGNIQYF.

This chain joins TRBV14 and TRBJ1-2; tentatively, D is TRBD1 (6 bases). Trimming left V 0 bases short and J 6 bases short, with 11 bases between. Germline CDR1 and CDR2: SGHDN and FVKESK. This CDR3 comprises 14 residues. The CDR3 DNA reads TGTGCCAGCAGCCAAGATCTAAACAGGGATGGCTACACCTTC. As protein: CASSQDLNRDGYTF.

The rearrangement joins TRBV28 to TRBJ2-3, with a tentative D call TRBD2 (6 bases). The CDR3 consists of 15 residues. CDR1 and CDR2 from the germline V gene are MDHEN and SYDVKM. V lost 5 bases, J lost 2 bases, and 14 bases lay in between. Here the CDR3 DNA reads TGTGCCAGCAGTCATACCACGGGGGTCACAGATACGCAGTATTTT. Translation gives CASSHTTGVTDTQYF.

The gene calls are TRBV3-1 and TRBJ1-3; D perhaps matches TRBD1 (5 bases). This CDR3 spans 15 amino acids. Trimming pared 3 bases from V and 4 bases from J, leaving 13 bases between. Germline V gene sequence: CDR1 LGHDT, CDR2 YNNKEL (reference sequence). CDR3 sequence reads: CASSQGPTAGNTIYF. The CDR3 bases are TGTGCCAGCAGCCAGGGACCAACGGCGGGAAACACCATATATTTT.

This rearrangement joins TRBV6-2 or TRBV6-3 to TRBJ2-7, with D possibly matching TRBD2 (6 bases). CDR1 is MNHEY and CDR2 is SVGEGT in the germline V gene. V lost 5 bases to trimming and J lost 3 bases, with 14 bases between them. CDR3 size: 14 residues. CDR3: CASSTAGLFYEQYF. CDR3 nucleotides: TGTGCCAGCAGTACCGCGGGACTGTTCTACGAGCAGTACTTC.

V and J are TRBV20-1 and TRBJ2-7; D may be TRBD1 (6 bases). Trimming removed 1 base at V and 0 bases at J, with 7 bases between. Germline CDR1 reads DFQATT; CDR2 reads SNEGSKA (reference sequence). This CDR3 is built from 13 residues. The CDR3 coding sequence is TGCAGTGCTAGAGGGGACATCTCCTACGAGCAGTACTTC. Its translation is CSARGDISYEQYF.

J is TRBJ2-3 and V is TRBV20-1; 11 bases agree with TRBD2. The CDR3 is made up of 15 amino acids. The ends lost 3 bases at V and 4 bases at J; junction bases unmatched: 6. CDR1 and CDR2 (germline): DFQATT, SNEGSKA (reference sequence). CDR3 nucleotides: TGCAGTGCTAGGACTAGCGGGATCCATCCAGATACGCAGTATTTT. Protein product: CSARTSGIHPDTQYF.

The rearrangement uses TRBV7-2 and TRBJ1-1, with unresolved D. Trimming left V 5 bases short and J 4 bases short, with 8 bases between. This CDR3 has 12 amino acids. Germline assignment: CDR1 SGHTA and CDR2 FQGNSA. CDR3 residues: CASSRSVTEAFF. The CDR3 bases are TGTGCCAGCAGCCGAAGTGTCACTGAAGCTTTCTTT. The variable domain in full, with the rest retrieved from reference TRBV7-2 and TRBJ1-1, is GAGVSQSPSNKVTEKGKDVELRCDPISGHTALYWYRQSLGQGLEFLIYFQGNSAPDKSGLPSDRFSAERTGGSVSTLTIQRTQQEDSAVYLCASSRSVTEAFFGQGTRLTVV.

The rearrangement uses TRBV4-3 and TRBJ2-1, with 11 bases fitting TRBD2. Germline CDR1 LGHNA, CDR2 YSLEER. J gave up 5 bases and V 4 bases, and 7 bases lay outside the gene matches. CDR3 size: 16 residues. CDR3 protein: CASSRRLAGSDNEQFF. For the CDR3, the DNA is TGCGCCAGCAGCCGTAGACTAGCGGGAAGCGACAATGAGCAGTTCTTC.